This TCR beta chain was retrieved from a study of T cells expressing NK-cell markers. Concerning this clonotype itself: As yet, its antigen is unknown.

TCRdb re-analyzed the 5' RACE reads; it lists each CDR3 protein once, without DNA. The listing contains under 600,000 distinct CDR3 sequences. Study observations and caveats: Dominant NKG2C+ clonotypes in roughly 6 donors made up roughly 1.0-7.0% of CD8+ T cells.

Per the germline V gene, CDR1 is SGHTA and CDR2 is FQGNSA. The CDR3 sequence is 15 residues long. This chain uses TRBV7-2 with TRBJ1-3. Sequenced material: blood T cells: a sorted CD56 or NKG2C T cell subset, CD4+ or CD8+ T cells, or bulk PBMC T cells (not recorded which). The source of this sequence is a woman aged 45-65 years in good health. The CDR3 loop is CASRPDTYSGNTIYF.